The next 32 T cell receptor beta chains were all read from a single sample in a study of T cells after yellow fever vaccination. Using its own MiXCR run on the 5' RACE reads, TCRdb lists one record per CDR3 protein. The sample holds tens of thousands of distinct CDR3 sequences, roughly 8% seen once. The material sequenced was CD8+ T cells sorted from PBMCs, taken on the day of the yellow fever booster vaccination. The receptor source for this set is a man between 25 and 39 years old who received the YFV17D yellow fever vaccine.

The sample holds many counts of this clonotype. The chain uses TRBV7-2 and TRBJ2-3, with unresolved D. V was cut by 5 bases and J by 3 bases, with 9 bases left in between. There are 13 residues in the CDR3. Germline values: CDR1 SGHTA, CDR2 FQGNSA. The CDR3 nucleotides read TGTGCCAGCAGCATCCCTAGGACAGATACGCAGTATTTT. Amino acids: CASSIPRTDTQYF.

This clonotype was recorded many times. The rearrangement uses TRBV12-5 and TRBJ2-7; 7 bases align to TRBD2. Looked up from germline, CDR1 is LGHNT and CDR2 is FRNRAP. The V gene end was trimmed by 7 bases and the J gene end by 3 bases; junction bases not matched to a gene: 9. This CDR3 contains 14 residues. CDR3 nucleotides: TGTGCTAGTGCCTTACGGGCGGGGGACTACGAGCAGTACTTC. Protein product: CASALRAGDYEQYF.

This clonotype came up a few times. The chain recombines TRBV20-1 with TRBJ1-1; weak D call: TRBD1 (6 bases). V lost 6 bases, J lost 11 bases, and 25 bases lay in between. The V gene's germline CDR1 is DFQATT and CDR2 SNEGSKA (reference sequence). This CDR3 has 14 residues. In DNA form, the CDR3 reads TGCAGTGCGGCTACCGAGGGGGGTGGACTGTATGCTTTCTTT. Residues: CSAATEGGGLYAFF.

The chain's CDR3 is CASRDSGTGFEQYF. CDR3 coding DNA: TGTGCCAGCAGAGACTCCGGGACAGGGTTCGAGCAGTACTTC. The chain is built from TRBV4-2 and TRBJ2-7; 9 nucleotides match TRBD1. Per germline, CDR1 LGHNA and CDR2 YNFKEQ. The CDR3 runs 14 residues. V lost 6 bases and J lost 6; bases outside the gene matches: 9.

In this sample, this clonotype turned up a few times. The V gene is TRBV5-4, the J gene TRBJ2-3; no clear D gene. Germline-derived CDR1 and CDR2 are SGHNT and YYREEE (reference sequence). Deletions cut 7 bases from V and 2 bases from J, with 14 bases between. CDR3 size: 14 residues. The CDR3 region has the DNA TGTGCCAGCCAGCGTCGGTTTACCACAGATACGCAGTATTTT. Encoded protein: CASQRRFTTDTQYF.

Only a few counts were recorded for this clonotype. This chain uses TRBV7-3 with TRBJ2-3; TRBD2 matches 9 bases. CDR3 size: 14 residues. V lost 8 bases, J lost 1 base, and 4 bases stayed unmatched. The germline gives CDR1 SGHTA, CDR2 FQGTGA. The CDR3 DNA reads TGTGCCAGCGGCCCTAGCGGGGGCACAGATACGCAGTATTTT. Residues: CASGPSGGTDTQYF. Full variable domain (remainder filled in from reference TRBV7-3 and TRBJ2-3): GAGVSQTPSNKVTEKGKYVELRCDPISGHTALYWYRQSLGQGPEFLIYFQGTGAADDSGLPNDRFFAVRPEGSVSTLKIQRTERGDSAVYLCASGPSGGTDTQYFGPGTRLTVL.

As concerns this clonotype: Being one base from a much bigger clone, this may be a read error. The rearrangement joins TRBV9 to TRBJ2-3; a weak D match, TRBD1 (6 bases). The CDR3 is 13 amino acids. V lost 2 bases and J 11 bases, leaving 15 bases between the germline ends. Germline CDR1 is SGDLS and CDR2 is YYNGEE. The chain's CDR3 is CASSVQGPNKQYF. The CDR3 DNA reads as TGTGCCAGCAGCGTTCAGGGGCCCAATAAGCAGTATTTT.

The chain links TRBV7-8 to TRBJ1-4; no clear D gene. The germline V gene has CDR1 SGHVS and CDR2 FQNEAQ. Trimming took 2 bases from V and 6 from J, leaving 10 bases between them. CDR3 size: 14 residues. The CDR3 loop reads CASSLLGNHEKLFF. CDR3 bases: TGTGCCAGCAGCTTATTGGGGAACCATGAAAAACTGTTTTTT.

This rearrangement joins TRBV7-9 to TRBJ2-7, with TRBD1 matching over 12 bases. The germline V gene has CDR1 SEHNR and CDR2 FQNEAQ (reference sequence). V lost 5 bases, J lost 4 bases, and 9 bases stayed unmatched. This CDR3 is built from 16 residues. Here the CDR3 reads CASSDPGTGGAYEQYF. The CDR3 coding sequence is TGTGCCAGCAGCGACCCCGGGACAGGGGGCGCGTACGAGCAGTACTTC. Full variable domain (rest looked up from reference TRBV7-9 and TRBJ2-7): DTGVSQNPRHKITKRGQNVTFRCDPISEHNRLYWYRQTLGQGPEFLTYFQNEAQLEKSRLLSDRFSAERPKGSFSTLEIQRTEQGDSAMYLCASSDPGTGGAYEQYFGPGTRLTVT.

The rearrangement links TRBV7-9 to TRBJ2-5; D is perhaps TRBD2 (7 bases). Germline lookup yields CDR1 SEHNR and CDR2 FQNEAQ (reference sequence). The CDR3 is 13 amino acids. V lost 7 bases and J lost 4, with 13 bases in between. The CDR3 reads CASTRGAAETQYF. Here the CDR3 DNA reads TGTGCCAGCACCCGGGGGGCGGCAGAGACCCAGTACTTC. The full variable domain, in which reference TRBV7-9 and TRBJ2-5 provide the parts outside the CDR3, is DTGVSQNPRHKITKRGQNVTFRCDPISEHNRLYWYRQTLGQGPEFLTYFQNEAQLEKSRLLSDRFSAERPKGSFSTLEIQRTEQGDSAMYLCASTRGAAETQYFGPGTRLLVL.

The CDR3 spells CASSRTDFTDTQYF. In DNA, the CDR3 is TGTGCCAGCAGCCGGACTGATTTCACAGATACGCAGTATTTT. The chain employs TRBV12-3 or TRBV12-4 and TRBJ2-3; maybe TRBD2 (5 bases). V was shortened by 6 bases and J by 2 bases, with 12 bases between the two germline ends. The CDR3 runs to 14 residues.

This clonotype was found a few times. The chain carries TRBV28 and TRBJ2-4; 11 positions match TRBD2. The CDR3 runs 17 residues. CDR1 MDHEN and CDR2 SYDVKM come from the germline V gene. J lost 0 bases, V lost 6 bases, and 7 bases had no gene match. CDR3 sequence (DNA): TGTGCCAGCAGCTTGATAGCGGGAGGGCTAGCCAAAAACATTCAGTACTTC. Its translation is CASSLIAGGLAKNIQYF.

This clonotype was counted many times. The chain combines TRBV6-5 with TRBJ2-3; 7 nucleotides line up with TRBD2. This CDR3 contains 13 residues. From germline, CDR1 is MNHEY and CDR2 SVGAGI. The J segment lost 4 bases and the V segment lost 7 bases, leaving 5 bases of the junction unmatched. CDR3 loop: CASTTSVADTQYF. The CDR3 region has the DNA TGTGCCAGCACAACTAGCGTAGCAGATACGCAGTATTTT.

This clonotype has just a few counts. The chain uses TRBV6-5 and TRBJ2-1; D may be TRBD1 (5 bases). V dropped 2 bases and J dropped 0 bases, with 14 bases sitting between them. Germline loops: CDR1 MNHEY, CDR2 SVGAGI. The CDR3 sequence is 17 residues long. CDR3 residues: CASSYHPDRASYNEQFF. The CDR3, as DNA: TGTGCCAGCAGTTACCATCCTGACAGAGCCTCCTACAATGAGCAGTTCTTC.

The sample holds a few counts of this clonotype. J is TRBJ2-6 and V is TRBV21-1; the table calls TRBD1, which could not be checked here. TRBV21-1 represents a pseudogene. CDR3 length equals 15 residues. CDR3 coding DNA: TGTGCCAGCAGTACAGGATTGTCTGGGGCCAACGTCCTGACTTTC. Translated: CASSTGLSGANVLTF.

The rearrangement uses TRBV28 and TRBJ2-1; 7 positions agree with TRBD2. The CDR3 is made up of 16 amino acids. The germline V gene has CDR1 MDHEN and CDR2 SYDVKM. Losses at the gene ends were 6 bases for V and 5 bases for J; bases not matched to a gene: 13. The DNA of the CDR3 is TGTGCCAGCAGACAATATGGGGACTACATTAACAATGAGCAGTTCTTC. Translation: CASRQYGDYINNEQFF.

V usage is TRBV6-1 and J usage is TRBJ2-7; D is perhaps TRBD1 or TRBD2 (5 bases each). This CDR3 is 17 amino acids long. In germline, CDR1 is MNHNS, CDR2 SASEGT. Deletions cut 6 bases from V and 0 bases from J, with 21 bases between. CDR3 amino acids: CASSSTPPGTASYEQYF. CDR3 coding DNA: TGTGCCAGCAGCTCTACCCCGCCCGGGACGGCCTCCTACGAGCAGTACTTC.

This clonotype was recorded at least ten times. CDR3 region: CASSWTGLTAETQYF. The CDR3 DNA follows: TGCGCCAGCAGCTGGACAGGTTTGACGGCGGAGACCCAGTACTTC. The V and J genes are TRBV5-1 and TRBJ2-5, with 7 bases lining up with TRBD1. The ends lost 3 bases at V and 5 bases at J; junction bases unmatched: 10. This CDR3 has 15 residues. Germline CDR1 reads SGHRS; CDR2 reads YFSETQ.

The V gene is TRBV12-3 or TRBV12-4, the J gene TRBJ2-1; 7 nucleotides match TRBD1. The CDR3 runs 17 residues. In nucleotides, the CDR3 is TGTACCATCAGTTTATCCCCAGCAGGGGGTGGTATTGGGGAGCAGTTCTTC. Translation: CTISLSPAGGGIGEQFF.

J is TRBJ2-2 and V is TRBV2; 7 bases fit TRBD2. The CDR3 consists of 16 residues. The germline V gene has CDR1 SNHLY and CDR2 FYNNEI. V dropped 4 bases and J dropped 3; count of bases not matched to a gene: 8. The CDR3 coding sequence is TGTGCCAGCAGTGTGTTTACTAGCGATTACACCGGGGAGCTGTTTTTT. It codes for CASSVFTSDYTGELFF.

The V and J genes are TRBV6-1 and TRBJ2-1, with D possibly matching TRBD2 (6 bases). The length of the CDR3 is 15 residues. From germline, CDR1 is MNHNS and CDR2 SASEGT. V lost 6 bases, J lost 5 bases, and 17 bases lay in between. CDR3 DNA sequence: TGTGCCAGCAGCAGAACGGGACTCGGTGACAATGAGCAGTTCTTC. Protein sequence: CASSRTGLGDNEQFF.

This clonotype was recorded many times. CDR3 region: CASNLVTANTGELFF. CDR3 in DNA: TGTGCCAGCAATTTAGTCACCGCGAACACCGGGGAGCTGTTTTTT. J is TRBJ2-2 and V is TRBV6-5; D gene ambiguous. Trimming removed 7 bases at V and 0 bases at J, with 12 bases between. Germline-derived CDR1 and CDR2 are MNHEY and SVGAGI. This CDR3 has 15 amino acids.

This clonotype showed up many times. The gene calls are TRBV20-1 and TRBJ2-7; D perhaps matches TRBD1 (5 bases). The CDR3 extends over 11 amino acids. Germline-derived CDR1 and CDR2 are DFQATT and SNEGSKA (reference sequence). With 5 bases removed from V and 7 bases from J, the gap between germline ends came to 12 bases. CDR3 in DNA: TGCAGTGCTCGCAGGGAAGGAGAGCAGTACTTC. Its translation: CSARREGEQYF.

This chain uses TRBV19 with TRBJ2-7; D uncertain. Trimming left V 6 bases short and J 4 bases short, with 10 bases between. The CDR3 covers 12 residues. CDR1 LNHDA and CDR2 SQIVND come from the germline V gene (reference sequence). The CDR3 is CASRLPHYEQYF. As DNA, the CDR3 is TGTGCCAGTAGGCTCCCTCATTACGAGCAGTACTTC.

This clonotype has more than one count but fewer than ten. The chain uses TRBV6-2 or TRBV6-3 and TRBJ2-1; a possible D gene is TRBD2 (5 bases). V dropped 10 bases and J dropped 5 bases, with 15 bases sitting between them. Per germline, CDR1 MNHEY and CDR2 SVGEGT. The CDR3 is made up of 13 amino acids. The CDR3 loop reads CATSRGRNNEQFF. DNA for the CDR3: TGTGCCACCTCTCGGGGAAGAAACAATGAGCAGTTCTTC.

This clonotype occurred many times. This chain joins TRBV7-9 and TRBJ2-1, with TRBD1 as a possible D gene (7 bases). V lost 6 bases, J lost 10 bases, and 10 bases lay in between. Germline V gene lookup returns CDR1 SEHNR and CDR2 FQNEAQ (reference sequence). The CDR3 sequence is 11 residues long. The CDR3 coding sequence is TGTGCCAGCAGAGCAGGGGGGGAGCAGTTCTTC. Amino acids: CASRAGGEQFF.

This clonotype was recorded a few times. The rearrangement joins TRBV29-1 to TRBJ2-5, with TRBD2 matching over 11 bases. The germline CDR1 and CDR2 sequences are SQVTM and ANQGSEA. V trimming: 6 bases; J trimming: 3 bases; junction bases outside the gene matches: 6. The CDR3 is 14 amino acids. The CDR3 spells CSVLGLAGEETQYF. The CDR3, as DNA: TGCAGCGTATTAGGACTAGCGGGCGAAGAGACCCAGTACTTC.

This clonotype occurred many times. This rearrangement joins TRBV29-1 to TRBJ2-4; TRBD1 agrees at 10 bases. This CDR3 has 15 residues. V shed 4 bases and J 8 bases; nucleotides not matched to a gene: 11. Germline-derived CDR1 and CDR2 are SQVTM and ANQGSEA. The CDR3 DNA reads as TGCAGCGTTGGACCGGGACAGGGGCTGGCGGACATTCAGTACTTC. This sequence encodes CSVGPGQGLADIQYF.

V and J are TRBV10-3 and TRBJ2-2; 7 nucleotides match TRBD2. With V trimmed by 8 bases and J by 7 bases, 13 bases remained unmatched. The germline V gene has CDR1 ENHRY and CDR2 SYGVKD. CDR3 size: 15 residues. The CDR3 sequence is CAISGASGVHGELFF. CDR3 DNA sequence: TGTGCCATCTCCGGAGCTAGCGGAGTGCACGGGGAGCTGTTTTTT.

The rearrangement links TRBV12-3 or TRBV12-4 to TRBJ1-5; maybe TRBD1 (6 bases). The CDR3 consists of 13 residues. With 6 bases removed from V and 10 bases from J, the gap between germline ends came to 16 bases. DNA of the CDR3: TGTGCCAGCAGCTCAGGGGCGCTCCATCCCCAGCATTTT. It yields the protein CASSSGALHPQHF.

This clonotype was observed a few times. J is TRBJ2-1 and V is TRBV20-1; no definite D call. Germline CDR1 DFQATT, CDR2 SNEGSKA (reference sequence). Trimming pared 3 bases from V and 5 bases from J, leaving 11 bases between. The length of the CDR3 is 13 residues. The CDR3 loop reads CSARLPTHNEQFF. The CDR3 region has the DNA TGCAGTGCTAGGTTGCCTACGCACAATGAGCAGTTCTTC.

The V call is TRBV20-1, the J call TRBJ2-2; tentatively, D is TRBD2 (6 bases). Germline values: CDR1 DFQATT, CDR2 SNEGSKA (reference sequence). This CDR3 region has 14 residues. V shed 4 bases and J shed 0 bases, with 9 bases lying between them. CDR3 sequence reads: CSAIADTNTGELFF. CDR3 coding DNA: TGCAGTGCTATAGCGGACACGAACACCGGGGAGCTGTTTTTT.